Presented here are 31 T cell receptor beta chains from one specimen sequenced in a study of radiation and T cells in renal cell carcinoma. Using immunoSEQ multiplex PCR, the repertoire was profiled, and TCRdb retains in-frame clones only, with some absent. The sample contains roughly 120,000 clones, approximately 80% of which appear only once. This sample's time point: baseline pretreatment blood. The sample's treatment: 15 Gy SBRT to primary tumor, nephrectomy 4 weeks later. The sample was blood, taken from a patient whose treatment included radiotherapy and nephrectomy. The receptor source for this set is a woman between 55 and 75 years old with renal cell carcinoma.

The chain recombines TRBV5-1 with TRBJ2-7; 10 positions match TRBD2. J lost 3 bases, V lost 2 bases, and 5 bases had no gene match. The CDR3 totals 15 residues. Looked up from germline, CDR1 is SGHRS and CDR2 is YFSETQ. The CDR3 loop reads CASSFTSGVNYEQYF. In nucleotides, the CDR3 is TGCGCCAGCAGCTTCACTAGCGGGGTAAACTACGAGCAGTACTTC.

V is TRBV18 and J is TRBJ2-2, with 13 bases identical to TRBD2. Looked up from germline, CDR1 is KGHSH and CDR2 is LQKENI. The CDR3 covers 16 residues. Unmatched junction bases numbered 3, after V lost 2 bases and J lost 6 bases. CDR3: CASSPGLAGAAGELFF. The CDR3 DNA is TGTGCCAGCTCACCAGGACTAGCGGGAGCCGCCGGGGAGCTGTTTTTT.

DNA of the CDR3: TGTGCCAGCAGTCTCGAGGTGGGCTCCCAGTCTAACTATGGCTACACCTTC. This encodes CASSLEVGSQSNYGYTF. The J gene is TRBJ1-2, the V gene TRBV5-6; D remains ambiguous. Trimming shortened V by 5 bases and J by 0 bases, and 20 bases separated the two germline ends. Looked up from germline, CDR1 is SGHDT and CDR2 is YYEEEE. The CDR3 has 17 amino acids.

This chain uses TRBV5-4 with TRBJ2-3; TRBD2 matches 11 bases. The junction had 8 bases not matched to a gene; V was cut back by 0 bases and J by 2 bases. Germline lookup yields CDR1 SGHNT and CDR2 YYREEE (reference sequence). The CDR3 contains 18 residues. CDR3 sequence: CASSLVGKTSGDTDTQYF. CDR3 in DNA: TGTGCCAGCAGCTTGGTTGGGAAGACTAGCGGGGACACAGATACGCAGTATTTT.

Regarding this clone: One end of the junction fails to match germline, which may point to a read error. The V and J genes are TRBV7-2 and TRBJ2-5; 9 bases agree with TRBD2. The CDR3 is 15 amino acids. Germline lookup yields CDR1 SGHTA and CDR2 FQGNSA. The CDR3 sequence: CASSLAGLGQETQYF. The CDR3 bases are TGTGCCAGCAGCCTAGCGGGATTGGGGCAAGAGACCCAGTACTTC. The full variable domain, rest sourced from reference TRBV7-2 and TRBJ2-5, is GAGVSQSPSNKVTEKGKDVELRCDPISGHTALYWYRQSLGQGLEFLIYFQGNSAPDKSGLPSDRFSAERTGGSVSTLTIQRTQQEDSAVYLCASSLAGLGQETQYFGPGTRLLVL.

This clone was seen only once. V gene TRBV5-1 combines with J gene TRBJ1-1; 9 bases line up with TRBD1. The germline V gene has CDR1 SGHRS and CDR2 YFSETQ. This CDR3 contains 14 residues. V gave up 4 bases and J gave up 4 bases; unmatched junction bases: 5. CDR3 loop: CASSVGQGRTEAFF. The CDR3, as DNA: TGCGCCAGCAGCGTAGGACAGGGGCGCACTGAAGCTTTCTTT.

The chain's CDR3 is CASSWEEWSTDTQYF. The CDR3, as DNA: TGTGCCAGCAGCTGGGAAGAGTGGAGCACAGATACGCAGTATTTT. The chain links TRBV7-2 to TRBJ2-3; D is ambiguous. Germline CDR1 reads SGHTA; CDR2 reads FQGNSA. The CDR3 runs 15 residues. Trimming cost V 4 bases and J 0 bases, with 11 bases left between them.

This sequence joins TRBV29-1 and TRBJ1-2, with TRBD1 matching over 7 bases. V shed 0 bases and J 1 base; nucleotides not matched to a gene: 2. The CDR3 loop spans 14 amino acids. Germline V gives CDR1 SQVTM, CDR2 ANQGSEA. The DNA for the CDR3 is TGCAGCGTTGAAGAGAGGGGGCTTAACTATGGCTACACCTTC. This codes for CSVEERGLNYGYTF.

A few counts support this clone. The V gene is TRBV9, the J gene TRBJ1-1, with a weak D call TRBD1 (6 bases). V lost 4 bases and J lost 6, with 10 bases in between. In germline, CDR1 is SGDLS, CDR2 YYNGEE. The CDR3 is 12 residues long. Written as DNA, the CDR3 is TGTGCCAGCAGCACCCGACAGGCTGAAGCTTTCTTT. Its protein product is CASSTRQAEAFF.

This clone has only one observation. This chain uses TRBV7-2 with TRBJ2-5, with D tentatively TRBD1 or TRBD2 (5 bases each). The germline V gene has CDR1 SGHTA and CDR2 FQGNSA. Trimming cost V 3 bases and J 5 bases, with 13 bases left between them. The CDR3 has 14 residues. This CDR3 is CASSFRDLSETQYF. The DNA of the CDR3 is TGTGCCAGCAGCTTCCGGGACCTTAGCGAGACCCAGTACTTC. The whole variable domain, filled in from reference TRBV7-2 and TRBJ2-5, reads GAGVSQSPSNKVTEKGKDVELRCDPISGHTALYWYRQSLGQGLEFLIYFQGNSAPDKSGLPSDRFSAERTGGSVSTLTIQRTQQEDSAVYLCASSFRDLSETQYFGPGTRLLVL.

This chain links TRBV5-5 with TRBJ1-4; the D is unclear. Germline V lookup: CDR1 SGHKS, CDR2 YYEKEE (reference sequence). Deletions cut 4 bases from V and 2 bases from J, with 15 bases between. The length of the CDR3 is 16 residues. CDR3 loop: CASSTLGPGTNEKLFF. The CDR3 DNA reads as TGTGCCAGCAGCACCCTAGGACCGGGGACTAATGAAAAACTGTTTTTT.

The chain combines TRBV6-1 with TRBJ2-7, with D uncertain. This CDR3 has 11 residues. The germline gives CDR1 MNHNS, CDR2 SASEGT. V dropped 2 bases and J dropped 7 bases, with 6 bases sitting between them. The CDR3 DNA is TGTGCCAGCAGTGAATCATGGGAGCAGTACTTC. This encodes CASSESWEQYF.

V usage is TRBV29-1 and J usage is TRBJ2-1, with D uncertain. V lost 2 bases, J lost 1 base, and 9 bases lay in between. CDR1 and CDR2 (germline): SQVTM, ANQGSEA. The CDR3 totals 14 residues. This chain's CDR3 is CSVESGPSYNEQFF. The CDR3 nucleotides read TGCAGCGTTGAATCAGGACCATCCTACAATGAGCAGTTCTTC.

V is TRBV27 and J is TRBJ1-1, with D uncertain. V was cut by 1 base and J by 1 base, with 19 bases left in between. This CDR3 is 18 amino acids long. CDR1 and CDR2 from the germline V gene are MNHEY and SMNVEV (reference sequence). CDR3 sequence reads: CASSLYTAAGSENTEAFF. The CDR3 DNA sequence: TGTGCCAGCAGTTTATATACGGCCGCGGGGTCGGAGAACACTGAAGCTTTCTTT.

CDR3 sequence: CASRGTGDREKLFF. As DNA, the CDR3 is TGCGCCAGCCGAGGGACAGGGGATCGAGAAAAACTGTTTTTT. This rearrangement joins TRBV10-2 to TRBJ1-4, with 10 bases identical to TRBD1. Trimming at V came to 8 bases and at J to 8 bases, leaving 8 bases not matched to a gene. This CDR3 has 14 amino acids. Germline values: CDR1 WSHSY, CDR2 SAAADI.

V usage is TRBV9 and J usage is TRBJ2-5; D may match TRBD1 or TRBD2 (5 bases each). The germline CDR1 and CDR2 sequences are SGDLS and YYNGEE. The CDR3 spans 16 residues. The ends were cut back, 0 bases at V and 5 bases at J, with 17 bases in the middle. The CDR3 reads CASSVDLGAGTETQYF. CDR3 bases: TGTGCCAGCAGCGTAGATTTAGGGGCTGGGACGGAGACCCAGTACTTC.

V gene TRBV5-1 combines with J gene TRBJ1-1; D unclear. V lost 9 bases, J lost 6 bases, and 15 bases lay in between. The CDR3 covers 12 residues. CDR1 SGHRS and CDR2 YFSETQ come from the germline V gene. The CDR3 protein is CATYLGMAEAFF. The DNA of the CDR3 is TGCGCCACCTACCTGGGGATGGCTGAAGCTTTCTTT.

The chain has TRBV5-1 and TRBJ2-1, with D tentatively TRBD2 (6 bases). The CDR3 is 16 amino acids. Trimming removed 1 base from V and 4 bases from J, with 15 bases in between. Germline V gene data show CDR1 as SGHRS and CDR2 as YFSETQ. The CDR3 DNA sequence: TGCGCCAGCAGCTTGTCCTCCGGGAGTCTGTACAATGAGCAGTTCTTC. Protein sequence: CASSLSSGSLYNEQFF.

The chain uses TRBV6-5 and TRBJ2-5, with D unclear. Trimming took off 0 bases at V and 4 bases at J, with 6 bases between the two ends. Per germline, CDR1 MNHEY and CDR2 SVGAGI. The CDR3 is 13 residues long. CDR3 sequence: CASSYSTRETQYF. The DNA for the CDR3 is TGTGCCAGCAGTTACTCAACGAGAGAGACCCAGTACTTC.

This CDR3 reads CASSPSVGYTF. DNA of the CDR3: TGTGCCAGCAGTCCCTCGGTAGGCTACACCTTC. The chain links TRBV28 to TRBJ1-2, with D unclear. The CDR3 has 11 amino acids. V was clipped by 5 bases and J by 8 bases, with 9 bases between them. Germline V gene data show CDR1 as MDHEN and CDR2 as SYDVKM.

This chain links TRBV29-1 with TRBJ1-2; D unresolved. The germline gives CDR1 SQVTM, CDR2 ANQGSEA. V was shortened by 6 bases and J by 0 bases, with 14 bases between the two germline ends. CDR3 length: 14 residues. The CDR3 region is CSVSDPASNYGYTF. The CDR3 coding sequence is TGCAGCGTCTCTGACCCTGCATCTAACTATGGCTACACCTTC.

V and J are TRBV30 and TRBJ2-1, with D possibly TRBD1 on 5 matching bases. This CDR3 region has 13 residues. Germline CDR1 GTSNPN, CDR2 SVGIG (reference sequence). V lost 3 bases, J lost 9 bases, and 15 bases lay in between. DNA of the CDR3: TGTGCCTGGAGCCGTGACAGAGTGGGTGAGCAGTTCTTC. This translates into CAWSRDRVGEQFF.

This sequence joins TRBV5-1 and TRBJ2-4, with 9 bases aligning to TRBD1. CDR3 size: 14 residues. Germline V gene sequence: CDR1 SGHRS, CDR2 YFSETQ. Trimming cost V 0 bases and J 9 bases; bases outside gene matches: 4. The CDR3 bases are TGCGCCAGCAGCTTGGAGGGACAGGGTACCATTCAGTACTTC. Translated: CASSLEGQGTIQYF.

This CDR3 reads CASSYRLYTEAFF. As DNA, the CDR3 is TGTGCCAGCAGTTATCGACTTTACACTGAAGCTTTCTTT. The gene calls are TRBV6-5 and TRBJ1-1; D is uncertain. Germline CDR1 MNHEY, CDR2 SVGAGI. The CDR3 loop spans 13 amino acids. Trimming pared 3 bases from V and 3 bases from J, leaving 8 bases between.

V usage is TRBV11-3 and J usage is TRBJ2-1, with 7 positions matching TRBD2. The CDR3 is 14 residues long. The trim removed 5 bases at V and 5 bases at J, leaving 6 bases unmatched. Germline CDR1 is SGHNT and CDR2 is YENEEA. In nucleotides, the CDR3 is TGTGCCAGCAGCGTGACTAGCCTCAACAATGAGCAGTTCTTC. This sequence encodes CASSVTSLNNEQFF.

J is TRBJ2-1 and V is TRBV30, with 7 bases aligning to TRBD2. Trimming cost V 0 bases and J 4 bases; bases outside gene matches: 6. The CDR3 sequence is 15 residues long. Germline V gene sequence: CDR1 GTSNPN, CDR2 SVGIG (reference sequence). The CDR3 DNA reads TGTGCCTGGAGTGTAGCCAGCGGGAAGTACAATGAGCAGTTCTTC. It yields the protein CAWSVASGKYNEQFF.

The DNA of the CDR3 is TGTGCCAGCAGCTTCGGGGAGCCAGATACGCAGTATTTT. It is translated as CASSFGEPDTQYF. This sequence joins TRBV5-8 and TRBJ2-3; weak D call: TRBD2 (5 bases). With 2 bases removed from V and 4 bases from J, the gap between germline ends came to 8 bases. From germline, CDR1 is SGHTS and CDR2 YDEGEE. The CDR3 is made up of 13 amino acids.

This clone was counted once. Here the CDR3 DNA reads TGTGCCAGCAGCTCAGGGAACACTGAAGCTTTCTTT. The encoded protein is CASSSGNTEAFF. The rearrangement links TRBV5-5 to TRBJ1-1, with D uncertain. The CDR3 loop spans 12 amino acids. Between the trimmed V and J ends, which lost 3 bases and 1 base, there was a span of 4 bases. The germline V gene encodes CDR1 SGHKS and CDR2 YYEKEE (reference sequence).

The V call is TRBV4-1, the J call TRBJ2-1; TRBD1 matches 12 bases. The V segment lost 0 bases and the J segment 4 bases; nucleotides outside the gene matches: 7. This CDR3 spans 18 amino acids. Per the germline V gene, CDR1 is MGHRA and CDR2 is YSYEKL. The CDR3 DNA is TGCGCCAGCAGCCAAGATCCTCGGGACAGGGGGCTTTACAATGAGCAGTTCTTC. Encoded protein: CASSQDPRDRGLYNEQFF.

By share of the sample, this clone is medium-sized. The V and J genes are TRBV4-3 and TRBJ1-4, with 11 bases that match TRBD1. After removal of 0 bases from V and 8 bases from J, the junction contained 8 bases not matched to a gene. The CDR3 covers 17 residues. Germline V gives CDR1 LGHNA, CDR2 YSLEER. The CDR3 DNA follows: TGCGCCAGCAGCCAAGAAGGGCTTGGGACAGGGGGGGAAAAACTGTTTTTT. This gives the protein CASSQEGLGTGGEKLFF.

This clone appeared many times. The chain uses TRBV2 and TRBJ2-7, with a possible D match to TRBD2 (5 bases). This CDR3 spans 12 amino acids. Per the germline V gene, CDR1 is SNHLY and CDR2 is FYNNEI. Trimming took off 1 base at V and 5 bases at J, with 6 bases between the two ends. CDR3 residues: CASSEVGNEQYF. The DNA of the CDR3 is TGTGCCAGCAGTGAAGTCGGGAACGAGCAGTACTTC.